The sequence of this T cell receptor beta chain was determined in a study of T cell changes during pregnancy in multiple sclerosis. Germline V lookup: CDR1 KGHSH, CDR2 LQKENI. V was cut by 5 bases and J by 4 bases, with 8 bases left in between. CDR3 length equals 12 residues. The repertoire was sequenced with immunoSEQ multiplex PCR; TCRdb's copy has only in-frame clones and lacks some. The profile shows 65,000 to 90,000 clones, about 91% of them singletons. V is TRBV18 and J is TRBJ1-1, with D unclear. Material: PBMCs, obtained in the first trimester of pregnancy. This TCR derives from a female donor in good health, serving as a control in a pregnancy study. Some clones in this sample may be carry-over from other donors' samples. The CDR3 region is CASSSQFTEAFF. CDR3 DNA sequence: TGTGCCAGCTCATCCCAGTTCACTGAAGCTTTCTTT.